The rows below give T cell receptor beta chains drawn from one sample of a study of shared clonotypes between healthy human individuals. Data came from immunoSEQ multiplex PCR; TCRdb stores just in-frame clones and leaves some out. The sample holds roughly 510,000 clones; about 75% are singletons and the top ten take 12%. Sample: PBMCs. The origin of the receptors is a middle-aged woman in good health. Some clones in this sample may be carry-over from other donors' samples. Both conserved end residues are part of each CDR3. Fields, in order: V gene, J gene, CDR3 protein.

V: TRBV19
J: TRBJ2-2
CDR3: CASSAYTGELFF

V: TRBV7-2
J: TRBJ2-7
CDR3: CASSPLPGGSYEQYF

V: TRBV28
J: TRBJ2-1
CDR3: CASSLETGGGYYNEQFF

V: TRBV2
J: TRBJ1-2
CDR3: CASSRDRGVYGYTF

V: TRBV7-9
J: TRBJ2-5
CDR3: CASSSPGLAGVETQYF

V: TRBV4-3
J: TRBJ2-7
CDR3: CASSQREGQGSQYF

V: TRBV18
J: TRBJ1-5
CDR3: CASSGGLLPNSNQPQHF

V: TRBV4-2
J: TRBJ2-5
CDR3: CASSQGDRGRTETQYF

V: TRBV28
J: TRBJ1-1
CDR3: CASRVPGTVNTEAFF

V: TRBV19
J: TRBJ1-2
CDR3: CASSLASYGYTF

V: TRBV29-1
J: TRBJ2-1
CDR3: CSVSWARLYNEQFF

V: TRBV7-2
J: TRBJ2-5
CDR3: CASSLALWETQYF

V: TRBV19
J: TRBJ2-7
CDR3: CASSMAGGVYEQYF

V: TRBV7-2
J: TRBJ2-1
CDR3: CASRQSGISYNEQFF

V: TRBV6-5
J: TRBJ2-5
CDR3: CATSAGQRDGETQYF

V: TRBV20-1
J: TRBJ2-3
CDR3: CSATTAQKQYF

V: TRBV10-1
J: TRBJ1-2
CDR3: CARPGQKYGYTF

V: TRBV27
J: TRBJ2-7
CDR3: CASSLWRASGSYEQYF

V: TRBV5-4
J: TRBJ2-3
CDR3: CASSEGTGTVNTQYF

V: TRBV7-2
J: TRBJ1-4
CDR3: CASSPHRNEKLFF

V: TRBV5-1
J: TRBJ1-4
CDR3: CASSLVVGEKLFF

V: TRBV4-3
J: TRBJ2-3
CDR3: CASSQVFPGAKTQYF

V: TRBV7-9
J: TRBJ2-5
CDR3: CASSLGSPSQETQYF

V: TRBV27
J: TRBJ2-5
CDR3: CASSTGETQYF

V: TRBV6-5
J: TRBJ2-2
CDR3: CASSYLAGRTGELFF

V: TRBV4-1
J: TRBJ2-1
CDR3: CASSQDPSPNEQFF

V: TRBV4-2
J: TRBJ2-1
CDR3: CASSRGSGNLAYNEQFF

V: TRBV25-1
J: TRBJ2-5
CDR3: CASSESRGGQETQYF

V: TRBV18
J: TRBJ2-3
CDR3: CASSPYNWTSGSTDTQYF

V: TRBV15
J: TRBJ1-5
CDR3: CATSRDGFNQPQHF

V: TRBV5-1
J: TRBJ1-6
CDR3: CASSTGTDNSPLHF

V: TRBV5-4
J: TRBJ2-3
CDR3: CASSRSLASSTDTQYF

V: TRBV4-2
J: TRBJ2-7
CDR3: CASSQLWGNSPYEQYF

V: TRBV6-1
J: TRBJ1-5
CDR3: CASLTGDQPQHF

V: TRBV6-4
J: TRBJ2-1
CDR3: CASSDSAGGYNEQFF

V: TRBV11-2
J: TRBJ2-1
CDR3: CASSLVGGRSYNEQFF

V: TRBV19
J: TRBJ1-2
CDR3: CASSMRQLYGYTF

V: TRBV6-1
J: NA
CDR3: CASRRTSGYSYEQYF

V: TRBV28
J: TRBJ2-5
CDR3: CASSNGAQETQYF

V: TRBV15
J: TRBJ2-7
CDR3: CATSLRGASSYEQYF

V: TRBV30
J: TRBJ2-7
CDR3: CAWSWGPRDEQYF

V: TRBV6-6
J: TRBJ1-5
CDR3: CASRRQGFSQPQHF

V: TRBV14
J: TRBJ1-2
CDR3: CASSQGQGYGYTF

V: TRBV4-1
J: TRBJ1-2
CDR3: CASSQAGSLSHDGYTF

V: TRBV10-3
J: TRBJ2-7
CDR3: CAIKPGQGYSYEQYF

V: TRBV5-6
J: TRBJ2-7
CDR3: CASSLFSGIISYEQYF